This T cell receptor (beta chain) was sequenced for a study of cytomegalovirus exposure and HLA in healthy donors. Findings and limits, study-wide: A missense DCLRE1C variant was associated with V- and J-gene trimming of TCR beta chains in a later analysis, and an independent cohort replicated the association.

A note on this clone: What it recognizes is unknown.

A multiplex PCR was run with 60 Vbeta primers and 13 Jbeta primers. Method: immunoSEQ multiplex PCR; TCRdb's copy keeps in-frame clones and lacks some. In the table there are 160,000 or so clones, roughly three quarters of which are singletons. The specimen sequenced was PBMCs. The clonotype comes from a man between 60 and 75 years old in good health and CMV-seronegative.

CDR3: CASSFDLGRGQETQYF. In DNA, the CDR3 is TGTGCCAGCAGTTTCGATCTCGGGAGGGGGCAAGAGACCCAGTACTTC. The chain carries TRBV28 and TRBJ2-5; 8 positions agree with TRBD2. The CDR3 covers 16 residues. Per germline, CDR1 MDHEN and CDR2 SYDVKM. V lost 3 bases, J lost 2 bases, and 8 bases stayed unmatched. The variable domain in full, with the rest retrieved from reference TRBV28 and TRBJ2-5, is DVKVTQSSRYLVKRTGEKVFLECVQDMDHENMFWYRQDPGLGLRLIYFSYDVKMKEKGDIPEGYSVSREKKERFSLILESASTNQTSMYLCASSFDLGRGQETQYFGPGTRLLVL.